The T cell receptor (beta chain) under discussion was sequenced for a study of T cells in Graves' hyperthyroidism and ophthalmopathy. Findings and limits, study-wide: By a 13 V-J model, ophthalmopathy was set apart from stable hyperthyroidism.

Not enrolled were patients with uncontrolled infection, other autoimmune disease, pregnancy or lactation. PBMCs were sourced from around 10 ml fresh peripheral blood. The germline V gene encodes CDR1 DFQATT and CDR2 SNEGSKA (reference sequence). The CDR3 runs to 12 residues. Amplification of TCR beta CDR3 regions used RNA as the template. TCR CDR3 regions were first amplified by RT-PCR with HTBI primers. One entry per CDR3 protein results from TCRdb running MiXCR on the multiplex PCR reads. The data contain 350,000 to 400,000 distinct CDR3 sequences, about 15% of them seen just once; the ten biggest clones take up 9.5% to 12%. In its sample, this clonotype was seen many times. Antigen: not known.

Sequenced material: blood. This clonotype was sampled from a woman in her sixties or seventies with Graves' hyperthyroidism. This rearrangement joins TRBV20-1 to TRBJ1-1; D uncertain. The CDR3 DNA reads TGCAGCCAACAACGACCCAGAAGTGAAGCTTTCTTT. This gives the protein CSQQRPRSEAFF.